The following is a TCR beta chain sequence with its context. Its antigen is not known. This record belongs to a study of cytomegalovirus exposure and HLA in healthy donors. General study points: Earlier analysis found most TCR beta V segments productive about 90% or about 30% of the time.

PCR used 60 Vbeta primers and 13 Jbeta primers. TCRdb's table, derived via immunoSEQ multiplex PCR, lists solely in-frame clones and lacks some. The table has about 190,000 clones, roughly three quarters seen once. The CDR3 totals 15 residues. From germline, CDR1 is SGDLS and CDR2 YYNGEE. V lost 0 bases and J 2 bases, leaving 9 bases between the germline ends. Material: PBMCs. The chain uses TRBV9 and TRBJ1-3; D is perhaps TRBD1 (5 bases). The origin of this receptor is a woman between 18 and 29 years old in good health and CMV-seronegative. CDR3 sequence reads: CASSVGARAGNTIYF. CDR3 DNA sequence: TGTGCCAGCAGCGTAGGGGCCAGGGCTGGAAACACCATATATTTT.